The 16 T cell receptor beta chains below come from one sample, sequenced in a study of OX40 agonist ivuxolimab in advanced cancers. Clones were read by immunoSEQ multiplex PCR, and TCRdb kept only the in-frame ones, dropping some. The sample has 45,000 or so clones, roughly 88% seen once. The specimen comprised CD4+ or CD8+ T cells sorted from blood, sampled in a trial of the OX40 agonist ivuxolimab. The receptor source for this set is an adult with an advanced solid tumor such as melanoma, head and neck, liver or kidney cancer.

This chain joins TRBV28 and TRBJ2-1, with 8 bases aligning to TRBD1. CDR3 length: 14 residues. J was trimmed by 8 bases and V by 5 bases; bases with no gene match: 8. Germline CDR1 reads MDHEN; CDR2 reads SYDVKM. CDR3 residues: CASSPADRGYEQFF. DNA for the CDR3: TGTGCCAGCAGTCCCGCCGACAGGGGCTATGAGCAGTTCTTC.

In this sample, this clone turned up once. V usage is TRBV20-1 and J usage is TRBJ1-2; D might be TRBD1 (6 bases). Germline assignment: CDR1 DFQATT and CDR2 SNEGSKA (reference sequence). The V end was cut by 5 bases, the J end by 6 bases, with 7 bases between. This CDR3 contains 10 residues. This CDR3 reads CSAEGDGYTF. The CDR3 coding sequence is TGCAGTGCTGAGGGGGATGGCTACACCTTC.

This clone was seen only once. The V gene is TRBV7-2, the J gene TRBJ2-1, with D perhaps TRBD2 (5 bases). V was pared by 1 base and J by 15 bases, with 25 bases between. CDR3 size: 16 residues. The germline CDR1 and CDR2 sequences are SGHTA and FQGNSA. For the CDR3, the DNA is TGTGCCAGCAGCTTAGGGATCAGGCGTTGGCCTCCCGAGGGGTTCTTC. Its protein product is CASSLGIRRWPPEGFF.

This clone was found a few times. The chain carries TRBV5-8 and TRBJ1-6; TRBD1 is a possible D gene (5 bases). V was trimmed by 4 bases and J by 7 bases, leaving 15 bases between them. Germline CDR1 reads SGHTS; CDR2 reads YDEGEE. CDR3 size: 15 residues. The CDR3 here is CASSPRVAWNSPLHF. The CDR3, as DNA: TGTGCCAGCAGCCCCAGGGTGGCGTGGAATTCACCCCTCCACTTT.

The chain carries TRBV27 and TRBJ2-1; 9 bases line up with TRBD1. This CDR3 contains 14 residues. V was pared by 3 bases and J by 8 bases, with 5 bases of the junction left unmatched. The V gene's germline CDR1 is MNHEY and CDR2 SMNVEV (reference sequence). In nucleotides, the CDR3 is TGTGCCAGCAGTTTCGGGACAGGGAGCTATGAGCAGTTCTTC. Translating gives CASSFGTGSYEQFF.

The chain combines TRBV7-8 with TRBJ1-1; possible D gene TRBD1, 5 bases. CDR1 SGHVS and CDR2 FQNEAQ come from the germline V gene. CDR3 length: 14 amino acids. The V end lost 8 bases, the J end lost 2 bases, and 15 bases lay between the germline ends. CDR3 sequence (DNA): TGTGCCAGCGGGACCCGCCTAGGAAACACTGAAGCTTTCTTT. This encodes CASGTRLGNTEAFF.

The chain has TRBV28 and TRBJ2-5, with unresolved D. Germline V CDR1 and CDR2: MDHEN, SYDVKM. The CDR3 extends over 14 amino acids. V was cut by 5 bases and J by 0 bases, with 10 bases left in between. CDR3 region: CASSPRVHQETQYF. The CDR3 DNA is TGTGCCAGCAGTCCCCGGGTACACCAAGAGACCCAGTACTTC. Based on the CDR3 plus reference TRBV28 and TRBJ2-5, the full variable domain is DVKVTQSSRYLVKRTGEKVFLECVQDMDHENMFWYRQDPGLGLRLIYFSYDVKMKEKGDIPEGYSVSREKKERFSLILESASTNQTSMYLCASSPRVHQETQYFGPGTRLLVL.

For the CDR3, the DNA is TGTGCCAGCAGCAAAGGGGACAGGGGATTTTCCTACGAGCAGTACTTC. The encoded protein is CASSKGDRGFSYEQYF. The chain uses TRBV21-1 and TRBJ2-7; TRBD1, the table's D call, lacks a check against the DNA. TRBV21-1 is marked as a pseudogene. This CDR3 is 16 amino acids long.

This chain uses TRBV10-2 with TRBJ2-1; D may be TRBD2 (6 bases). The V gene's germline CDR1 is WSHSY and CDR2 SAAADI. Trimming removed 8 bases from V and 3 bases from J, with 17 bases in between. CDR3 length: 15 residues. CDR3 nucleotides: TGCGCCAGCGCGCGCGCTAGCGAAATCTACAATGAGCAGTTCTTC. It translates to CASARASEIYNEQFF.

The rearrangement joins TRBV13 to TRBJ2-3; no clear D. Between the trimmed V and J ends, which lost 5 bases and 1 base, there was a span of 19 bases. The CDR3 is 17 amino acids. Looked up from germline, CDR1 is PRHDT and CDR2 is FYEKMQ (reference sequence). CDR3 amino acids: CASSGNYYGGRTDTQYF. In nucleotides, the CDR3 is TGTGCCAGCAGCGGGAACTATTACGGCGGTCGCACAGATACGCAGTATTTT.

The J gene is TRBJ1-1, the V gene TRBV9, with D perhaps TRBD1 (6 bases). CDR3 length: 12 residues. The germline V gene has CDR1 SGDLS and CDR2 YYNGEE. V lost 3 bases and J 5 bases, leaving 8 bases between the germline ends. This CDR3 reads CASSARGTEAFF. In DNA, the CDR3 is TGTGCCAGCAGCGCGAGGGGGACTGAAGCTTTCTTT.

V usage is TRBV19 and J usage is TRBJ2-7; 7 bases are shared with TRBD1. This CDR3 is 14 amino acids long. With 5 bases clipped from V and 2 bases from J, the junction kept 6 bases outside the gene matches. Germline V gene sequence: CDR1 LNHDA, CDR2 SQIVND (reference sequence). The CDR3 coding sequence is TGTGCCAGTAGTGCATGGACAGGCACCTACGAGCAGTACTTC. Its translation is CASSAWTGTYEQYF.

This clone has a single count. The V gene is TRBV28, the J gene TRBJ2-1, with 8 bases that match TRBD1. Germline values: CDR1 MDHEN, CDR2 SYDVKM. This CDR3 has 15 amino acids. The V segment lost 3 bases and the J segment 4 bases; nucleotides outside the gene matches: 5. The CDR3, as DNA: TGTGCCAGCAGTTTCAGGGGGCGCGGTTACAATGAGCAGTTCTTC. Protein: CASSFRGRGYNEQFF.

In its sample, this clone was seen once. The V call is TRBV5-4, the J call TRBJ2-2, with 8 bases fitting TRBD1. Trimming removed 5 bases from V and 6 bases from J; junction bases left unmatched: 3. In germline, CDR1 is SGHNT, CDR2 YYREEE (reference sequence). This CDR3 has 13 amino acids. The CDR3 spells CASRLQGAGELFF. The DNA for the CDR3 is TGTGCCAGCAGATTACAGGGGGCCGGGGAGCTGTTTTTT.

The chain combines TRBV4-1 with TRBJ2-1; 10 bases are a match to TRBD2. The junction had 2 bases not matched to a gene; V was cut back by 0 bases and J by 3 bases. The CDR3 is 16 residues long. CDR1 is MGHRA, CDR2 YSYEKL, per germline. CDR3 loop: CASSQEAGGSYNEQFF. In DNA, the CDR3 is TGCGCCAGCAGCCAAGAAGCGGGAGGGAGCTACAATGAGCAGTTCTTC.

The gene calls are TRBV5-4 and TRBJ2-1; D is unresolved. CDR1 SGHNT and CDR2 YYREEE come from the germline V gene (reference sequence). This CDR3 contains 16 residues. Trimming stripped 0 bases from V and 2 bases from J, with 12 bases between. The CDR3: CASSLAGEWAYNEQFF. In DNA, the CDR3 is TGTGCCAGCAGCTTGGCTGGCGAGTGGGCCTACAATGAGCAGTTCTTC.